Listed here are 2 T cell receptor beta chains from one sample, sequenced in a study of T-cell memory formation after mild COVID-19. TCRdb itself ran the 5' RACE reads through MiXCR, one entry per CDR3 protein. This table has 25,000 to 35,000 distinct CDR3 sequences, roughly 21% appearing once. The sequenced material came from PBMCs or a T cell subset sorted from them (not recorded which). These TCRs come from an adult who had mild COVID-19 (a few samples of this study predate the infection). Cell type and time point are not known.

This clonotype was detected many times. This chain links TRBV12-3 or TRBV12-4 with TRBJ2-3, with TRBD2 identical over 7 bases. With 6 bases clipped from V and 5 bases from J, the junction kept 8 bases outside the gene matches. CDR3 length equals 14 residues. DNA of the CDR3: TGTGCCAGCAGGGGAGGGCCCGCCGGAGATACGCAGTATTTT. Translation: CASRGGPAGDTQYF.

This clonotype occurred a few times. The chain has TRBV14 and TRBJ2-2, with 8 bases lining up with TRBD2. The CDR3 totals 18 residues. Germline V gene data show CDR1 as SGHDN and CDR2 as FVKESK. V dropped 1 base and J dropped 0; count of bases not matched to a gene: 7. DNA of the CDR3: TGTGCCAGCAGCCAAGGAATACTAGCGGAATCGAACACCGGGGAGCTGTTTTTT. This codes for CASSQGILAESNTGELFF.